This paragraph reports one TCR beta chain. What it recognizes is unknown. J gave up 2 bases and V 4 bases, and 2 bases lay outside the gene matches. Germline CDR1 reads SNHLY; CDR2 reads FYNNEI. There are 15 residues in the CDR3. PCR employed 60 Vbeta and 13 Jbeta primers. The protocol was immunoSEQ multiplex PCR, while the TCRdb copy is restricted to in-frame clones and leaves out a portion. This sample carries around 41,000 clones, roughly three quarters of them seen once, and the ten largest clones take nearly 4%. The data were obtained in a study of cytomegalovirus exposure and HLA in healthy donors. Study results and caveats: Later analysis placed DRB1 highest and HLA-C lowest in TCR association rates, which differed by HLA locus. According to the study, about 180 TCR beta chains were cytomegalovirus-associated. A later analysis showed that HLA-associated TCR beta chains had undergone more clonal expansion than equally common others.

Though probably carrying unrecorded immune exposures, donors were nominally healthy at sampling. This clonotype was obtained from a man in his forties in good health and CMV-seronegative. The rearrangement links TRBV2 to TRBJ2-3; 11 positions agree with TRBD2. The sequenced sample was PBMCs. CDR3 protein: CASSVAGGPTDTQYF. The DNA for the CDR3 is TGTGCCAGCAGTGTAGCGGGGGGGCCCACAGATACGCAGTATTTT.